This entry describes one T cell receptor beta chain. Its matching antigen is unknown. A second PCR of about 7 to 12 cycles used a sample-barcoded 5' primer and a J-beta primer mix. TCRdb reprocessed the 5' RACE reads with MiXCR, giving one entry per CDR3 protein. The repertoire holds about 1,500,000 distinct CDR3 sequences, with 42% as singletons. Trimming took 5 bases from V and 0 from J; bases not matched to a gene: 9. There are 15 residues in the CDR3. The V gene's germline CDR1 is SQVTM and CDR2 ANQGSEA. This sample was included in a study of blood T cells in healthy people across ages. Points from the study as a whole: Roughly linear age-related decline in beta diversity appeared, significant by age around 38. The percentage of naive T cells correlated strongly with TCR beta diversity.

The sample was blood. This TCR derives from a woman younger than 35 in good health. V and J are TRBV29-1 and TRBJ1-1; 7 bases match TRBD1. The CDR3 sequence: CSVPGQVIMNTEAFF. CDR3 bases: TGCAGCGTTCCCGGACAGGTTATCATGAACACTGAAGCTTTCTTT.